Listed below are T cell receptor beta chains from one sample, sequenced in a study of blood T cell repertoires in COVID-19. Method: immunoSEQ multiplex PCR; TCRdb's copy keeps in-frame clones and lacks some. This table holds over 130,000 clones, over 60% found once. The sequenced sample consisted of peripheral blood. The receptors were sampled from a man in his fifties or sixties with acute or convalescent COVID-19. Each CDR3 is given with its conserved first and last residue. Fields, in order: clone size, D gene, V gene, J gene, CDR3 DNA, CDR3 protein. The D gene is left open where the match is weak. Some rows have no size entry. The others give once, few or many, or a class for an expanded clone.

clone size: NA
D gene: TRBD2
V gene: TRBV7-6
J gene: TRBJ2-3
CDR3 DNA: TGTGCCAGCAGCTTTTCTTCTAGCGGGGGGGCTTCAGATACGCAGTATTTT
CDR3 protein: CASSFSSSGGASDTQYF

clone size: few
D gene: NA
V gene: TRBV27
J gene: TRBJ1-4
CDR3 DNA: TGTGCCAGCAGTTTGGGCAACGCTGAAAAACTGTTTTTT
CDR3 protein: CASSLGNAEKLFF

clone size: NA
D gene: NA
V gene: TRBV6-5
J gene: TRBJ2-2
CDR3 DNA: TGTGCCAGCAGTTTACAGGGCTACACCGGGGAGCTGTTTTTT
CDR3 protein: CASSLQGYTGELFF

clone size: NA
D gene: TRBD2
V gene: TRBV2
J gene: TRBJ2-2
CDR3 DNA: TGTGCCAGCAGGGGCGGGGGGGCGTACACCGGGGAGCTGTTTTTT
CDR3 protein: CASRGGGAYTGELFF

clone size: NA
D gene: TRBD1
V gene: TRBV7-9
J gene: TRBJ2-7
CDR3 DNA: TGTGCCAGCAGCTTAGGACAGGGGTACCACGAGCAGTACTTC
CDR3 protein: CASSLGQGYHEQYF

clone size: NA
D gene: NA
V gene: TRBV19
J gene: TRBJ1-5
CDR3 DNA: TGTGCCAGTAGGAGACAGGAGGGCAATCAGCCCCAGCATTTT
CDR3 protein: CASRRQEGNQPQHF

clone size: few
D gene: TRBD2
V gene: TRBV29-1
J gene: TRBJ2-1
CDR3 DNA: TGCAGCAGCGATCTCCCTAGCGGGGGGGCAAGTGAGCAGTTCTTC
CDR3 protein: CSSDLPSGGASEQFF

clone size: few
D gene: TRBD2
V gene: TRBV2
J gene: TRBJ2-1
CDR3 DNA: TGTGCCAGCAGTGCTGCGGGGGGGCCTTACAATGAGCAGTTCTTC
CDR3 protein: CASSAAGGPYNEQFF

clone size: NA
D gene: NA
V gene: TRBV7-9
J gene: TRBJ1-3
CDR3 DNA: TGTGCCAGCAGCTCCCCTCGGGGGGGCCCTGGAAACACCATATATTTT
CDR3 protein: CASSSPRGGPGNTIYF

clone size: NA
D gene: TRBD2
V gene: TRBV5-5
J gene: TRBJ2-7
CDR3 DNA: TGTGCCAGCAGCTTGGTGGGGGGGACCTACGAGCAGTACTTC
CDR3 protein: CASSLVGGTYEQYF

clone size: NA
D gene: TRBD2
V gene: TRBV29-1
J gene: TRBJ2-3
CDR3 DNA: TGCAGCGTTGATACTAGCGGGGGGGCCGGAGATACGCAGTATTTT
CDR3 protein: CSVDTSGGAGDTQYF

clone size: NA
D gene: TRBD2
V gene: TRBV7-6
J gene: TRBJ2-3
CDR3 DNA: TGTGCCAGCAGCTTATTTGTGGTGACTAGCGGCAGCACAGATACGCAGTATTTT
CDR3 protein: CASSLFVVTSGSTDTQYF

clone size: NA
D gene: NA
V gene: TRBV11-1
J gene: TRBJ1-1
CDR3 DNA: TGTGCCAGCAGCTTAGCGCTTGGGGGCGATCAAGCTTTCTTT
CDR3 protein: CASSLALGGDQAFF

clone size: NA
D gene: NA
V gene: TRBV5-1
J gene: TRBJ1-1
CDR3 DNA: TGCGCCAGCAGCGGCCGGGACACTCACGGTGGGAACACTGAAGCTTTCTTT
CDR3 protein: CASSGRDTHGGNTEAFF

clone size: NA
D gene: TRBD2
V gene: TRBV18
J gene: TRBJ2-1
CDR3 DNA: TGTGCCAGCTCACCTAATCCGGGACTAGCGGGGGGCTTGGAGCAGTTCTTC
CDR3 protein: CASSPNPGLAGGLEQFF